Given below is one T cell receptor beta chain in context. Sequencing used immunoSEQ multiplex PCR; TCRdb keeps in-frame clones, though not all of them. This sample has 180,000 or so clones, with around 91% found just once. Ages ranged from about 18 to 100 years, with residence in some 25 US areas. What the recovered Cohort 3 donors had was two negative PCRs, clearance, or symptom resolution. This sample is part of a study of blood T cell repertoires in COVID-19. The CDR3 is made up of 13 amino acids. The ends lost 1 base at V and 14 bases at J; junction bases unmatched: 5. Germline V gene data show CDR1 as MNHNY and CDR2 as SVGAGI (reference sequence).

The rearrangement uses TRBV6-6 and TRBJ2-1, with TRBD1 identical over 10 bases. The sample was PBMCs or T cells enriched from blood (not recorded which). This receptor was taken from a woman aged 18 to 35 who had recovered from COVID-19. The CDR3 reads CASSYYPGQGKFF. The CDR3 nucleotides read TGTGCCAGCAGTTACTATCCGGGACAGGGGAAGTTCTTC.